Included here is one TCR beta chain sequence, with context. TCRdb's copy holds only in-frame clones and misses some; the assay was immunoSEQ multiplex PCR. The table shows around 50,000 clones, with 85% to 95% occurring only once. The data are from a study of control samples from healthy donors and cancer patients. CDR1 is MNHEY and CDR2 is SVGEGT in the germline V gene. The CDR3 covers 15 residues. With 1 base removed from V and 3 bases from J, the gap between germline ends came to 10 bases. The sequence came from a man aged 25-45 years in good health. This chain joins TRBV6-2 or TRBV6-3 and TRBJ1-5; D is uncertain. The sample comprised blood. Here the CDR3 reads CASSYFRAPNQPQHF. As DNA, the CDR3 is TGTGCCAGCAGTTACTTTCGGGCGCCCAATCAGCCCCAGCATTTT.